This TCR beta chain was profiled in a study of blood T cell repertoires in COVID-19. The CDR3 loop spans 14 amino acids. The ends were cut back, 2 bases at V and 6 bases at J, with 11 bases in the middle. Looked up from germline, CDR1 is MNHEY and CDR2 is SMNVEV (reference sequence). Profiling relied on immunoSEQ multiplex PCR, and the TCRdb table lists in-frame clones only, not all of them. The table includes around 270,000 clones, around 90% detected once. Sequencing input: peripheral blood. This clonotype originated in a person aged 18-35 years with COVID-19, enrolled during active disease. The chain combines TRBV27 with TRBJ2-1; TRBD1 might be the D (5 bases). CDR3 sequence (DNA): TGTGCCAGCAGTTTACAGGGAATGGGCAATGAGCAGTTCTTC. Translating it yields CASSLQGMGNEQFF.